This note documents a single T cell receptor (beta chain) sequence. Its antigen is currently unknown. The record originates from a study of cytomegalovirus exposure and HLA in healthy donors. Study overall: An earlier analysis found around 120 million unique TCR beta sequences from approximately 190 million T cells.

Germline V CDR1 and CDR2: SGHAT, FQNNGV. Trimming pared 5 bases from V and 4 bases from J, leaving 11 bases between. This CDR3 has 13 residues. Findings of the study overall: Cytomegalovirus association was assigned to 150 to 200 TCR beta chains. An ancestry cluster, one associated with Asian ancestry, reportedly showed fewer N-insertions than the 666-donor mean in a later analysis. Many donors shared some public TCRs, even though most TCR sequences were rare.

60 Vbeta and 13 Jbeta primers were used in PCR. The method was immunoSEQ multiplex PCR; TCRdb's version includes in-frame clones alone and lacks a portion of them. In the table there are 130,000 or so clones, 50% to 75% of which are singletons. This rearrangement joins TRBV11-2 to TRBJ1-2; D unresolved. The sequencing sample was made of PBMCs. This clonotype originated in a woman aged 40 to 49 in good health and CMV-seronegative. This CDR3 is CASSPSGPYGYTF. The CDR3 nucleotides read TGTGCCAGCAGCCCGAGCGGACCCTATGGCTACACCTTC.